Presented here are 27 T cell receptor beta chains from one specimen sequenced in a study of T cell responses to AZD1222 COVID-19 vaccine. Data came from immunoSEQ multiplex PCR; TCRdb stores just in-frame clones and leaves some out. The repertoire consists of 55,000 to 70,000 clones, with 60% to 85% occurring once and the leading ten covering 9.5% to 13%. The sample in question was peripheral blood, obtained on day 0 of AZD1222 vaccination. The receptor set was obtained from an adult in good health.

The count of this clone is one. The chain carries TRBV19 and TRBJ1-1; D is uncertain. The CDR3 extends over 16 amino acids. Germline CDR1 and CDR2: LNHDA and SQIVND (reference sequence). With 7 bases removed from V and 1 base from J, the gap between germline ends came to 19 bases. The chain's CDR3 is CASTEYGGPPNTEAFF. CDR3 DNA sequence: TGTGCCAGTACCGAGTATGGAGGACCCCCGAACACTGAAGCTTTCTTT.

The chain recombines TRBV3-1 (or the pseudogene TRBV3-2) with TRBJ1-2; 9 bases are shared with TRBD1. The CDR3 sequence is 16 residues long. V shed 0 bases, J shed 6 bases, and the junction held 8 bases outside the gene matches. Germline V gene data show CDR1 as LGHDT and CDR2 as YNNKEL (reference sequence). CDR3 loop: CASSQEFKGTGNGYTF. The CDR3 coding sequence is TGTGCCAGCAGCCAAGAGTTTAAAGGGACAGGGAATGGCTACACCTTC.

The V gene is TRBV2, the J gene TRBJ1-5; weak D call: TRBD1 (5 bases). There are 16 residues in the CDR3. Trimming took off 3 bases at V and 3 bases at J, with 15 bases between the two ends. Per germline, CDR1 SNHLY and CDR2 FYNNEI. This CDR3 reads CASSDSKGLNNQPQHF. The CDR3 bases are TGTGCCAGCAGTGATAGTAAGGGGCTTAACAATCAGCCCCAGCATTTT.

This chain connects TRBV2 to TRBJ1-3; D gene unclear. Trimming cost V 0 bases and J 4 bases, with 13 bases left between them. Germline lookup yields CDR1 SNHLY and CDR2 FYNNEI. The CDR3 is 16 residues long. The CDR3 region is CASSEARGFGGNTIYF. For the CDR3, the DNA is TGTGCCAGCAGTGAAGCCAGAGGCTTCGGGGGAAACACCATATATTTT.

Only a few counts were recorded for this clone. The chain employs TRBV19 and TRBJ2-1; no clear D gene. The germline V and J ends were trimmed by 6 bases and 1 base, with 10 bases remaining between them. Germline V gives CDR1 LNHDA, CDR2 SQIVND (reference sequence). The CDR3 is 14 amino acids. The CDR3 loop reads CASSPGPSYNEQFF. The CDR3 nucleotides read TGTGCCAGTAGCCCCGGGCCTTCCTACAATGAGCAGTTCTTC.

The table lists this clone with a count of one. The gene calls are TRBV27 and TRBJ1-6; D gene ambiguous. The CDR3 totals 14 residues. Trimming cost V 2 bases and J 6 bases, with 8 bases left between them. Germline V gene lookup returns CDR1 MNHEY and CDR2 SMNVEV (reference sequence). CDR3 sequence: CASSLKGINSPLHF. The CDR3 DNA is TGTGCCAGCAGTTTAAAGGGAATTAATTCACCCCTCCACTTT.

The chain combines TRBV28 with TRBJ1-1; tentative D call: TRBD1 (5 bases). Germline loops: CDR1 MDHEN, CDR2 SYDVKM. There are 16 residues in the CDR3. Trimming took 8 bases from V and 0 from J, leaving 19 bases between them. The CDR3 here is CASAGVRGSLNTEAFF. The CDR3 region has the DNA TGTGCCAGCGCGGGGGTCCGTGGCAGTTTGAACACTGAAGCTTTCTTT.

Here the CDR3 reads CASSPLWGQGGNTIYF. For the CDR3, the DNA is TGTGCCAGCAGCCCACTGTGGGGGCAGGGAGGAAACACCATATATTTT. The chain has TRBV11-2 and TRBJ1-3; a weak D match, TRBD1 (6 bases). Trimming removed 5 bases at V and 4 bases at J, with 18 bases between. This CDR3 region has 16 residues. Germline CDR1 SGHAT, CDR2 FQNNGV.

CDR3 protein: CASRNFGRRYGYTF. In DNA, the CDR3 is TGTGCCAGCAGGAATTTCGGGAGACGCTATGGCTACACCTTC. The chain combines TRBV6-5 with TRBJ1-2; no reliable D call. Looked up from germline, CDR1 is MNHEY and CDR2 is SVGAGI. Trimming removed 6 bases from V and 4 bases from J, with 15 bases in between. The CDR3 is made up of 14 amino acids.

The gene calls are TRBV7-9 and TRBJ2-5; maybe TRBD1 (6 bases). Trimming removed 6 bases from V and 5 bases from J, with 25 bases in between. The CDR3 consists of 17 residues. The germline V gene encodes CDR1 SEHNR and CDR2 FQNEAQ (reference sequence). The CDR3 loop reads CASRTKLGQRLGETQYF. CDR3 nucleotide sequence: TGTGCCAGCAGAACCAAATTGGGACAACGGCTCGGTGAGACCCAGTACTTC.

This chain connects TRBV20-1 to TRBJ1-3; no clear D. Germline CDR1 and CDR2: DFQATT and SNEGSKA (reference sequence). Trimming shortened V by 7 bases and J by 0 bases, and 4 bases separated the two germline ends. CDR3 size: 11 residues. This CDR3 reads CSVSSGNTIYF. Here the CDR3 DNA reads TGCAGTGTTTCCTCTGGAAACACCATATATTTT.

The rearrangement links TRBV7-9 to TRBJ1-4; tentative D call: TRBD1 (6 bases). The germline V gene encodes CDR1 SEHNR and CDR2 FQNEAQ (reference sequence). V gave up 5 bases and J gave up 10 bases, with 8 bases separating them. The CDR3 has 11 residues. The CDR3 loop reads CASSQDRKLFF. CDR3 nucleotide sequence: TGTGCCAGCAGCCAGGACAGAAAACTGTTTTTT.

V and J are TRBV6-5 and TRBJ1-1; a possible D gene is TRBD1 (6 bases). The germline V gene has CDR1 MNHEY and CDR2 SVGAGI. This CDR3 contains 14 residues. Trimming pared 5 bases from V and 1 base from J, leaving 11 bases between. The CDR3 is CASSRTVGNTEAFF. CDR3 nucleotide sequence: TGTGCCAGCAGTCGGACAGTAGGGAACACTGAAGCTTTCTTT.

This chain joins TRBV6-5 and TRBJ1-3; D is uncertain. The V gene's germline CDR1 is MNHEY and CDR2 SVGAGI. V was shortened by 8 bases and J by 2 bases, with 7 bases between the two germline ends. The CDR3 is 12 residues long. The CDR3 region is CASSAAGNTIYF. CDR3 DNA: TGTGCCAGCTCCGCGGCTGGAAACACCATATATTTT.

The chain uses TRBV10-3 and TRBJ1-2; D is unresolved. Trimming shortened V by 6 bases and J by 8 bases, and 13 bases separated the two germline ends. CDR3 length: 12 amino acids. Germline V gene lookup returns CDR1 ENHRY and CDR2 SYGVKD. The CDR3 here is CAISVAQEGYTF. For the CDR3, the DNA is TGTGCCATCAGCGTCGCGCAAGAGGGCTACACCTTC.

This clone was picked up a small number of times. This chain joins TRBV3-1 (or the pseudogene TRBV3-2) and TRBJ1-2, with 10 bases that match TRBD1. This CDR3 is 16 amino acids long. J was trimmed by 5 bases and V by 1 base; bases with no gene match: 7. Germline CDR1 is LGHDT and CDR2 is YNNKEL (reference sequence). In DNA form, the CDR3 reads TGTGCCAGCAGCCAAGGTTCCGGGACAGGGGCTTATGGCTACACCTTC. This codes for CASSQGSGTGAYGYTF.

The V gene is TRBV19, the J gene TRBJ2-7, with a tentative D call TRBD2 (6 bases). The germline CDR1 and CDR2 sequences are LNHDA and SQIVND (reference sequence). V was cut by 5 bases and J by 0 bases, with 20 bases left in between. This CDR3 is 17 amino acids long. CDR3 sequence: CASSSSLGGTASYEQYF. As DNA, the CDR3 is TGTGCCAGTAGTTCTTCCCTGGGCGGGACGGCCTCCTACGAGCAGTACTTC.

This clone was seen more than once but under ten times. The CDR3 here is CASSFWGNNSPLHF. The CDR3 coding sequence is TGCGCCAGCAGCTTTTGGGGTAACAATTCACCCCTCCACTTT. This chain joins TRBV5-1 and TRBJ1-6; no definite D call. CDR3 length: 14 residues. The V end was cut by 2 bases, the J end by 7 bases, with 10 bases between. Germline CDR1 and CDR2: SGHRS and YFSETQ.

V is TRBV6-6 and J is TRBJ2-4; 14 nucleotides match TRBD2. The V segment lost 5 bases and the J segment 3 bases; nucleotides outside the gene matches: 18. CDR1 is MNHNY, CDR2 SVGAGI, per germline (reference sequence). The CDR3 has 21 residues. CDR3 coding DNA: TGTGCCAGCAGTCCCACCCGGACTAGCGGGGGGAGGTTCGATTTCAAAAACATTCAGTACTTC. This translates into CASSPTRTSGGRFDFKNIQYF.

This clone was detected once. CDR3 nucleotide sequence: TGTGCCTGGAGTGTACACCTTCTCCCTAACTATGGCTACACCTTC. Protein product: CAWSVHLLPNYGYTF. The rearrangement links TRBV30 to TRBJ1-2; D is uncertain. CDR3 size: 15 residues. CDR1 and CDR2 (germline): GTSNPN, SVGIG (reference sequence). The ends were cut back, 0 bases at V and 0 bases at J, with 11 bases in the middle.

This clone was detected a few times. As DNA, the CDR3 is TGTGCCAGTAGGAACTCGGTGACTGAAGAGACCCAGTACTTC. Protein product: CASRNSVTEETQYF. The V call is TRBV19, the J call TRBJ2-5; D ambiguous. Germline assignment: CDR1 LNHDA and CDR2 SQIVND (reference sequence). Trimming took 6 bases from V and 3 from J, leaving 14 bases between them. CDR3 length: 14 residues.

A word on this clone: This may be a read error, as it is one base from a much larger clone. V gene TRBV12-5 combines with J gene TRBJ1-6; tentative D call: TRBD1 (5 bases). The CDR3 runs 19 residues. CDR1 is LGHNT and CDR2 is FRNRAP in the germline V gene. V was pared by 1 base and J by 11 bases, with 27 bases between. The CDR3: CASGLDPRELFISSAPLHF. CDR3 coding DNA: TGTGCTAGTGGTTTGGATCCCAGGGAACTTTTTATCTCTTCAGCACCCCTCCACTTT. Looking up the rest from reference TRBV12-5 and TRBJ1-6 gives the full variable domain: DARVTQTPRHKVTEMGQEVTMRCQPILGHNTVFWYRQTMMQGLELLAYFRNRAPLDDSGMPKDRFSAEMPDATLATLKIQPSEPRDSAVYFCASGLDPRELFISSAPLHFGNGTRLTVT.

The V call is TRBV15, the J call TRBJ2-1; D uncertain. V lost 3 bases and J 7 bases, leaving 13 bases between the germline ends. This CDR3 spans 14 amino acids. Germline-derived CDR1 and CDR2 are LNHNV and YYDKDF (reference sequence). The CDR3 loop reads CATSRPSVSNEQFF. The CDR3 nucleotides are TGTGCCACCAGCAGGCCGTCTGTTTCGAATGAGCAGTTCTTC.

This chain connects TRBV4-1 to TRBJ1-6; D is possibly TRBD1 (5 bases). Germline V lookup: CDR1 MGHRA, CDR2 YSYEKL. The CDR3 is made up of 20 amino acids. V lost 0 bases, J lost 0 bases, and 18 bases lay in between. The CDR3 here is CASSQEIPIGTGSYNSPLHF. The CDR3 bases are TGCGCCAGCAGCCAAGAAATCCCGATAGGAACAGGCTCCTATAATTCACCCCTCCACTTT.

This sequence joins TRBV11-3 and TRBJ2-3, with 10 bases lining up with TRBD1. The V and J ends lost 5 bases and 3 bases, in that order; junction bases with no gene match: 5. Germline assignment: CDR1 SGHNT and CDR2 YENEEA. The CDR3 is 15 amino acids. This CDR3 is CASSPRQGATDTQYF. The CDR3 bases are TGTGCCAGCAGCCCCAGACAGGGGGCAACAGATACGCAGTATTTT.

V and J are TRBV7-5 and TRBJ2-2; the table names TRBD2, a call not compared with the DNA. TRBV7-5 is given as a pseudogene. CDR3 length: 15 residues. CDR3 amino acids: CARSSAGPNTGELFF. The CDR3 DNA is TGTGCCAGAAGCTCAGCGGGGCCGAACACCGGGGAGCTGTTTTTT.

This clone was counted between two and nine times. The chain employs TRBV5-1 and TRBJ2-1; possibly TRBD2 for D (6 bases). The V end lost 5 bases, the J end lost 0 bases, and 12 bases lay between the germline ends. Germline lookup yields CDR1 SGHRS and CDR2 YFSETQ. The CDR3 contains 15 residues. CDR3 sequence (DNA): TGCGCCAGCAGATTAGCGGTAAGCTCCTACAATGAGCAGTTCTTC. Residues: CASRLAVSSYNEQFF.